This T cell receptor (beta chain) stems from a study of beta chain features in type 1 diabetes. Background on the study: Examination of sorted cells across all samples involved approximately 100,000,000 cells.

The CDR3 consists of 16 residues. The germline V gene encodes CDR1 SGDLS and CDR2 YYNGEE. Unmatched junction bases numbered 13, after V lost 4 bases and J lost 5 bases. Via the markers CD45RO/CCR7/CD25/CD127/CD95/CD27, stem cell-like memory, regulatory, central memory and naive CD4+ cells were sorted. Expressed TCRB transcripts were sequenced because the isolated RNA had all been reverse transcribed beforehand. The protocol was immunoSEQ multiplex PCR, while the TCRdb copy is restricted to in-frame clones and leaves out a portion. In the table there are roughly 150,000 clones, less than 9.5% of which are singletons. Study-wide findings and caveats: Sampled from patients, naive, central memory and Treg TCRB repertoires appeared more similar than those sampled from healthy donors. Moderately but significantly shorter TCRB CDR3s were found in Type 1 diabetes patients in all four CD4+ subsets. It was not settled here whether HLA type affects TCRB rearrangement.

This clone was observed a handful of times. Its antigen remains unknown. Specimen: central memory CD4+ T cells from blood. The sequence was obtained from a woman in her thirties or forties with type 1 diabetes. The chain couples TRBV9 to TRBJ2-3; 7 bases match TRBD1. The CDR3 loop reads CASSRQGPLNQDTQYF. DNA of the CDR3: TGTGCCAGCAGCCGACAGGGCCCCCTTAACCAAGATACGCAGTATTTT.